This T cell receptor beta chain originates from a study of shared T cell receptors in the human thymus. This clone was observed a single time. V was clipped by 4 bases and J by 8 bases, with 11 bases between them. The CDR3 consists of 11 residues. CDR1 is GTSNPN, CDR2 SVGIG, per germline (reference sequence). The protocol was immunoSEQ multiplex PCR, while the TCRdb copy is restricted to in-frame clones and leaves out a portion. The table records more than 300,000 clones, 85% to 95% of them present only once. The TCR sequence derives from a human donor. V gene TRBV30 combines with J gene TRBJ1-1, with D hard to call. Sequencing used thymocytes. The DNA of the CDR3 is TGTGCCTGGATCAGGACCCAGGAAGCTTTCTTT. Translated, it gives CAWIRTQEAFF.